Each of the 14 T cell receptor beta chains below was sequenced from the same sample in a study of Ad26.COV2.S vaccination and SARS-CoV-2 variants. The data were produced by immunoSEQ multiplex PCR, yet TCRdb's version contains in-frame clones alone and is incomplete. The data contain roughly 460,000 clones, about 88% of them singletons. Treatment defined: some 19 received Ad26.COV2.S at low or high dose, single or two shots; about 5 received placebo; per-sample allocation not given. Samples analyzed were those drawn on day 63 after the first vaccine or placebo injection. The sample here was peripheral blood, taken in a trial of Ad26.COV2.S vaccine versus placebo. These receptors were taken from a person between 18 and 65 years old who received the Ad26.COV2.S COVID-19 vaccine or a placebo.

This rearrangement joins TRBV7-9 to TRBJ1-1; 8 bases agree with TRBD1. The trim removed 10 bases at V and 5 bases at J, leaving 6 bases unmatched. The CDR3 is 12 amino acids. Germline loops: CDR1 SEHNR, CDR2 FQNEAQ (reference sequence). The CDR3 loop is CAIGQGWTEAFF. The CDR3 nucleotides are TGTGCCATCGGACAGGGTTGGACTGAAGCTTTCTTT.

J is TRBJ1-5 and V is TRBV6-5, with 7 bases identical to TRBD1. CDR3 length: 15 residues. V lost 6 bases and J lost 3; bases outside the gene matches: 8. Germline assignment: CDR1 MNHEY and CDR2 SVGAGI. The CDR3 sequence is CASSDRAPPNQPQHF. The CDR3 DNA follows: TGTGCCAGCAGCGACAGGGCCCCACCCAATCAGCCCCAGCATTTT.

This clone was recorded a few times. This chain uses TRBV7-6 with TRBJ1-2; a weak D match, TRBD1 (5 bases). The germline V and J ends were trimmed by 1 base and 6 bases, with 12 bases remaining between them. The length of the CDR3 is 14 residues. Germline V gene data show CDR1 as SGHVS and CDR2 as FNYEAQ. The CDR3 spells CASSLEVGGDGYTF. The CDR3, as DNA: TGTGCCAGCAGCTTAGAGGTTGGGGGGGATGGCTACACCTTC. The full variable domain, in which reference TRBV7-6 and TRBJ1-2 provide the parts outside the CDR3, is GAGVSQSPRYKVTKRGQDVALRCDPISGHVSLYWYRQALGQGPEFLTYFNYEAQQDKSGLPNDRFSAERPEGSISTLTIQRTEQRDSAMYRCASSLEVGGDGYTFGSGTRLTVV.

This rearrangement joins TRBV19 to TRBJ2-3; 10 bases line up with TRBD2. In germline, CDR1 is LNHDA, CDR2 SQIVND (reference sequence). This CDR3 region has 18 residues. The ends lost 5 bases at V and 0 bases at J; junction bases unmatched: 11. The CDR3, as DNA: TGTGCCAGTAGTCCGAGGACTAGCGGAGTCCCTAGCACAGATACGCAGTATTTT. It translates to CASSPRTSGVPSTDTQYF.

V and J are TRBV28 and TRBJ1-5; 10 bases map to TRBD1. V trimming: 6 bases; J trimming: 2 bases; junction bases outside the gene matches: 7. Germline values: CDR1 MDHEN, CDR2 SYDVKM. The CDR3 totals 16 residues. CDR3 nucleotides: TGTGCCAGCAGACGACAGGGGGCGGCAGGCAATCAGCCCCAGCATTTT. Its protein is CASRRQGAAGNQPQHF.

The chain joins TRBV19 to TRBJ2-3; D unresolved. The CDR3 covers 13 residues. V lost 5 bases, J lost 5 bases, and 11 bases lay in between. Germline V gene sequence: CDR1 LNHDA, CDR2 SQIVND (reference sequence). CDR3 nucleotide sequence: TGTGCCAGTAGTGCCGTCTTGGGAGATACGCAGTATTTT. Amino acid sequence: CASSAVLGDTQYF. The full variable domain, its missing parts supplied by reference TRBV19 and TRBJ2-3, is DGGITQSPKYLFRKEGQNVTLSCEQNLNHDAMYWYRQDPGQGLRLIYYSQIVNDFQKGDIAEGYSVSREKKESFPLTVTSAQKNPTAFYLCASSAVLGDTQYFGPGTRLTVL.

This clone was counted a single time. V is TRBV5-5 and J is TRBJ1-2; the match to TRBD1 covers 7 bases. Trimming cost V 4 bases and J 8 bases; bases outside gene matches: 14. Germline CDR1 SGHKS, CDR2 YYEKEE (reference sequence). CDR3 length: 15 residues. CDR3 bases: TGTGCCAGCAGCCCCGGGACAGATCCCAATTTAGGCTACACCTTC. Protein: CASSPGTDPNLGYTF.

The rearrangement joins TRBV5-1 to TRBJ2-1; the D gene could be TRBD1 or TRBD2 (5 bases each). This CDR3 is 16 amino acids long. Trimming cost V 0 bases and J 7 bases, with 17 bases left between them. CDR1 SGHRS and CDR2 YFSETQ come from the germline V gene. For the CDR3, the DNA is TGCGCCAGCAGCTTGGAGTCGGGGCAGGGCGTAAATGAGCAGTTCTTC. The encoded protein is CASSLESGQGVNEQFF.

For this clone: Other nucleotide sequences in the sample specify the same CDR3. The rearrangement links TRBV6-5 to TRBJ2-7, with a tentative D call TRBD2 (5 bases). Looked up from germline, CDR1 is MNHEY and CDR2 is SVGAGI. The CDR3 loop spans 14 amino acids. Trimming shortened V by 0 bases and J by 2 bases, and 8 bases separated the two germline ends. The CDR3 loop is CASSYSRGTYEQYF. The CDR3 DNA sequence: TGTGCCAGCAGTTACTCACGGGGTACCTACGAGCAGTACTTC.

The J gene is TRBJ1-1, the V gene TRBV4-1; the D is unclear. The CDR3 is 14 amino acids. Germline CDR1 is MGHRA and CDR2 is YSYEKL. The ends were cut back, 3 bases at V and 0 bases at J, with 8 bases in the middle. The CDR3 sequence is CASSHPSMNTEAFF. The CDR3 nucleotides are TGCGCCAGCAGCCATCCCAGCATGAACACTGAAGCTTTCTTT.

The chain has TRBV6-1 and TRBJ1-2; 8 positions agree with TRBD1. The CDR3 spans 13 residues. CDR1 is MNHNS, CDR2 SASEGT, per germline. V dropped 6 bases and J dropped 6; count of bases not matched to a gene: 6. CDR3 in DNA: TGTGCCAGCAGACAGGACAGGGTGGATGGCTACACCTTC. Amino acid sequence: CASRQDRVDGYTF.

The chain recombines TRBV28 with TRBJ2-5; TRBD2 matches 13 bases. CDR3 length: 15 amino acids. Germline values: CDR1 MDHEN, CDR2 SYDVKM. V gave up 8 bases and J gave up 7 bases; unmatched junction bases: 10. CDR3 residues: CASGPGTSGKLTQYF. As DNA, the CDR3 is TGTGCCAGCGGCCCCGGGACTAGCGGGAAATTGACCCAGTACTTC.

The J gene is TRBJ2-1, the V gene TRBV13; TRBD2 matches 7 bases. Germline V gives CDR1 PRHDT, CDR2 FYEKMQ (reference sequence). The V segment lost 4 bases and the J segment 6 bases; nucleotides outside the gene matches: 9. The CDR3 length is 15 residues. CDR3 nucleotides: TGTGCCAGCAGCTACGGACTAGTAAGGCTCAATGAGCAGTTCTTC. This encodes CASSYGLVRLNEQFF. The full variable domain, in which reference TRBV13 and TRBJ2-1 provide the parts outside the CDR3, is AAGVIQSPRHLIKEKRETATLKCYPIPRHDTVYWYQQGPGQDPQFLISFYEKMQSDKGSIPDRFSAQQFSDYHSELNMSSLELGDSALYFCASSYGLVRLNEQFFGPGTRLTVL.

V and J are TRBV6-6 and TRBJ2-5, with no clear D. Germline V gene sequence: CDR1 MNHNY, CDR2 SVGAGI (reference sequence). The CDR3 extends over 16 amino acids. Between the trimmed V and J ends, which lost 2 bases and 2 bases, there was a span of 15 bases. The CDR3 DNA is TGTGCCAGCAGTTACAAGCCCACCTCCTTTCAAGAGACCCAGTACTTC. Its protein is CASSYKPTSFQETQYF.